A single sample gave rise to the 20 T cell receptor beta chains below, sequenced in a study of shared clonotypes between healthy human individuals (dated by TCRdb to the early 2020s). CD8 naive samples consisted of CD45RO-negative cells that were positively selected for CCR7, yielding a CD45RA+CCR7+ population without TemRA cells. Library prep was done by the immunoSEQ multiplex PCR assay. The immuneACCESS repertoire file appears here via TCRdb, limited to in-frame rearrangements. These files lack a portion of the clones; in checked studies, under half of the deficit traces to unresolved V genes, and the cause of the others is not known. A total of some 2,000,000 clones appear in this sample, just under 95% of them only once. The ten top clones hold about 1.1% of the sample. Material: naive CD8+ T cells sorted from blood. The cell subset or site label corresponds to: CD45RA+CCR7+. These receptors were collected from a young man in good health.

The chain joins TRBV9 to TRBJ2-1; TRBD2 might be the D (7 bases). There are 16 residues in the CDR3. Trimming pared 4 bases from V and 8 bases from J, leaving 22 bases between. Germline V gene lookup returns CDR1 SGDLS and CDR2 YYNGEE. The CDR3 DNA reads TGTGCCAGCAGCCCCCTAGAGGGGGGGCTGGTCTATGAGCAGTTCTTC. This sequence encodes CASSPLEGGLVYEQFF.

The V gene is TRBV5-1, the J gene TRBJ1-1; maybe TRBD1 (6 bases). CDR1 SGHRS and CDR2 YFSETQ come from the germline V gene. This CDR3 spans 16 amino acids. V lost 6 bases and J lost 0, with 18 bases in between. CDR3 DNA sequence: TGCGCCAGCACCCAGGACAGAACAAAGTTGAACACTGAAGCTTTCTTT. The encoded protein is CASTQDRTKLNTEAFF.

Only one count was recorded for this clone. V is TRBV27 and J is TRBJ2-2, with TRBD1 matching 7 bases. This CDR3 spans 14 amino acids. Germline V gene lookup returns CDR1 MNHEY and CDR2 SMNVEV (reference sequence). V lost 6 bases, J lost 6 bases, and 7 bases stayed unmatched. The CDR3 spells CASRWTGSSGELFF. CDR3 DNA: TGTGCCAGCAGGTGGACAGGCTCGTCCGGGGAGCTGTTTTTT.

This clone occurred once. V and J are TRBV27 and TRBJ2-1; the D gene is possibly TRBD2 (6 bases). V lost 5 bases and J lost 8, with 22 bases in between. This CDR3 spans 16 amino acids. Per the germline V gene, CDR1 is MNHEY and CDR2 is SMNVEV (reference sequence). CDR3 in amino acids: CASSPSTSLRFDEQFF. The CDR3 DNA is TGTGCCAGCAGTCCATCAACTAGCCTGAGGTTTGATGAGCAGTTCTTC.

The CDR3 sequence is CASSVGGSLTYEQYF. CDR3 coding DNA: TGTGCCAGCAGCGTAGGAGGGTCCCTTACCTACGAGCAGTACTTC. The chain uses TRBV9 and TRBJ2-7; TRBD2 is a possible D gene (5 bases). V was cut by 0 bases and J by 2 bases, with 12 bases left in between. This CDR3 comprises 15 residues. Germline CDR1 reads SGDLS; CDR2 reads YYNGEE.

The chain employs TRBV5-4 and TRBJ2-7, with unresolved D. Germline V CDR1 and CDR2: SGHNT, YYREEE (reference sequence). This CDR3 region has 13 residues. The V and J ends lost 0 bases and 3 bases respectively, with 7 bases between them. The CDR3 is CASSLDAVYEQYF. The CDR3 DNA reads as TGTGCCAGCAGCTTGGACGCGGTCTACGAGCAGTACTTC.

V usage is TRBV10-2 and J usage is TRBJ2-1, with unresolved D. The V gene lost 6 bases and the J gene lost 0 bases, with 12 bases spanning the gap. The CDR3 covers 15 residues. CDR1 is WSHSY and CDR2 is SAAADI in the germline V gene. The CDR3 is CASRNAASSYNEQFF. The CDR3 coding sequence is TGCGCCAGCAGGAATGCAGCCAGCTCCTACAATGAGCAGTTCTTC.

This clone was observed once. The chain uses TRBV7-9 and TRBJ2-1, with D perhaps being TRBD1 or TRBD2 (5 bases each). V lost 5 bases to trimming and J lost 6 bases, with 20 bases between them. The CDR3 totals 16 residues. Germline-derived CDR1 and CDR2 are SEHNR and FQNEAQ (reference sequence). CDR3 coding DNA: TGTGCCAGCAGCCCCCCGGGGCCCAGCGTAGCCAATGAGCAGTTCTTC. Amino acids: CASSPPGPSVANEQFF.

The rearrangement uses TRBV5-1 and TRBJ2-1, with D perhaps matching TRBD1 (6 bases). The germline V and J ends were trimmed by 6 bases and 0 bases, with 13 bases remaining between them. The CDR3 runs 15 residues. CDR1 is SGHRS and CDR2 is YFSETQ in the germline V gene. The CDR3 coding sequence is TGCGCCAGCAATCCAGACAGGAGCTCCTACAATGAGCAGTTCTTC. It yields the protein CASNPDRSSYNEQFF.

On this clone itself: This same CDR3 is encoded by further DNA sequences in the sample. This rearrangement joins TRBV4-1 to TRBJ2-7; a possible D gene is TRBD2 (7 bases). CDR3 length equals 14 residues. The germline V and J ends were trimmed by 0 bases and 3 bases, with 9 bases remaining between them. CDR1 MGHRA and CDR2 YSYEKL come from the germline V gene. The CDR3 protein is CASSQDRGGYEQYF. For the CDR3, the DNA is TGCGCCAGCAGCCAAGATAGGGGGGGCTACGAGCAGTACTTC.

The chain uses TRBV19 and TRBJ2-7; 7 nucleotides align to TRBD1. V lost 5 bases, J lost 1 base, and 8 bases stayed unmatched. Germline V gene sequence: CDR1 LNHDA, CDR2 SQIVND (reference sequence). The length of the CDR3 is 15 residues. In DNA form, the CDR3 reads TGTGCCAGTAGTGTCGAACGGGACAGTTCCTACGAGCAGTACTTC. Translation gives CASSVERDSSYEQYF. Full variable domain (rest looked up from reference TRBV19 and TRBJ2-7): DGGITQSPKYLFRKEGQNVTLSCEQNLNHDAMYWYRQDPGQGLRLIYYSQIVNDFQKGDIAEGYSVSREKKESFPLTVTSAQKNPTAFYLCASSVERDSSYEQYFGPGTRLTVT.

This chain links TRBV4-2 with TRBJ2-1; D unresolved. CDR1 is LGHNA, CDR2 YNFKEQ, per germline. The V gene lost 5 bases and the J gene lost 8 bases, with 10 bases spanning the gap. The CDR3 is 12 residues long. The CDR3 spells CASSYSSDEQFF. CDR3 nucleotides: TGTGCCAGCAGCTACTCCTCGGATGAGCAGTTCTTC.

The chain carries TRBV27 and TRBJ2-1, with a possible D match to TRBD1 (5 bases). V was clipped by 6 bases and J by 4 bases, with 13 bases between them. The CDR3 is 14 amino acids. Germline V gene sequence: CDR1 MNHEY, CDR2 SMNVEV (reference sequence). CDR3 DNA: TGTGCCAGCAGCTGGGGCGACCAATACAATGAGCAGTTCTTC. Translated: CASSWGDQYNEQFF.

As concerns this clone: The sample has other DNA sequences that encode this CDR3 too. This CDR3 reads CASSQDSTDTQYF. The CDR3 DNA follows: TGTGCCAGCAGCCAAGACAGCACAGATACGCAGTATTTT. This chain links TRBV4-2 with TRBJ2-3, with D hard to call. CDR1 is LGHNA, CDR2 YNFKEQ, per germline. Trimming left V 0 bases short and J 0 bases short, with 1 base between. The CDR3 runs 13 residues.

The chain links TRBV27 to TRBJ2-1; D is tentatively TRBD1 or TRBD2 (6 bases each). Looked up from germline, CDR1 is MNHEY and CDR2 is SMNVEV (reference sequence). V gave up 9 bases and J gave up 4 bases, with 13 bases separating them. CDR3 size: 13 residues. The DNA of the CDR3 is TGTGCCAGTGGATGGGGGGCATACAATGAGCAGTTCTTC. It translates to CASGWGAYNEQFF.

This sequence joins TRBV5-6 and TRBJ2-7, with 11 nucleotides matching TRBD2. This CDR3 is 17 amino acids long. Losses at the gene ends were 4 bases for V and 1 base for J; bases not matched to a gene: 10. Germline V gives CDR1 SGHDT, CDR2 YYEEEE. CDR3 sequence: CASSLSQTSGVSYEQYF. The CDR3 bases are TGTGCCAGCAGCCTAAGCCAGACTAGCGGGGTTTCCTACGAGCAGTACTTC.

The chain recombines TRBV19 with TRBJ2-3, with no clear D. Germline CDR1 reads LNHDA; CDR2 reads SQIVND (reference sequence). With 3 bases removed from V and 4 bases from J, the gap between germline ends came to 11 bases. This CDR3 comprises 14 residues. CDR3 residues: CASSMAPVPDTQYF. For the CDR3, the DNA is TGTGCCAGTAGTATGGCGCCAGTTCCAGATACGCAGTATTTT.

The chain has TRBV9 and TRBJ2-1, with D tentatively TRBD2 (7 bases). The length of the CDR3 is 16 residues. The germline V and J ends were trimmed by 3 bases and 1 base, with 14 bases remaining between them. The germline CDR1 and CDR2 sequences are SGDLS and YYNGEE. The CDR3 DNA is TGTGCCAGCAGCGGCGGGGGCCAGGGGTCCTACAATGAGCAGTTCTTC. Translated, it gives CASSGGGQGSYNEQFF.

This sequence joins TRBV11-2 and TRBJ2-5; the D call may be TRBD1 or TRBD2 (5 bases each). The V end was cut by 5 bases, the J end by 4 bases, with 8 bases between. This CDR3 has 12 residues. Per the germline V gene, CDR1 is SGHAT and CDR2 is FQNNGV. Here the CDR3 DNA reads TGTGCCAGCAGCGGGGACGGAGAGACCCAGTACTTC. Translation: CASSGDGETQYF.

This CDR3 is CASSPGTAPYEKLFF. The CDR3 nucleotides read TGTGCCAGCAGTCCCGGGACAGCACCTTATGAAAAACTGTTTTTT. J is TRBJ1-4 and V is TRBV6-5, with 7 nucleotides matching TRBD1. The germline gives CDR1 MNHEY, CDR2 SVGAGI. V lost 5 bases and J lost 6; bases outside the gene matches: 9. This CDR3 region has 15 residues.